This passage covers 9 T cell receptor beta chains from one sample sequenced in a study of CD8 T cells in Susac syndrome (dated by TCRdb to between 2017 and 2020). Library generation was performed with the immunoSEQ multiplex PCR assay. RNA was extracted using the RNeasy kit, and roughly 0.5 to 1 microgram was reverse transcribed with random hexamers. TCRdb reprocessing: public reads trimmed at Q25 with fastp, clones called with MiXCR, in-frame beta chains kept. Rows are unified per CDR3 protein, each entry keeping the most common DNA and genes. The sample contains more than 150,000 distinct CDR3 sequences, 95% of them found a single time. Roughly 0.15% of the sample is held by the ten biggest clonotypes. Sample: CD4+ T cells from PBMCs. The receptors were sampled from a human donor with Susac syndrome.

The genes are TRBV29-1 and TRBJ1-1; 8 bases align to TRBD1. The trim removed 6 bases at V and 7 bases at J, leaving 10 bases unmatched. This CDR3 spans 13 amino acids. Germline V CDR1 and CDR2: SQVTM, ANQGSEA. CDR3 protein: CSVGTGGLGEAFF. For the CDR3, the DNA is TGCAGCGTAGGGACAGGAGGTCTTGGTGAAGCTTTCTTT.

The chain has TRBV29-1 and TRBJ1-1; TRBD1 agrees at 9 bases. This CDR3 comprises 13 residues. Looked up from germline, CDR1 is SQVTM and CDR2 is ANQGSEA. The V gene end was trimmed by 7 bases and the J gene end by 4 bases; junction bases not matched to a gene: 7. In nucleotides, the CDR3 is TGCAGCGGGCTACAGGGGGCATCCACTGAAGCTTTCTTT. It is translated as CSGLQGASTEAFF. Using reference TRBV29-1 and TRBJ1-1 for the parts outside the CDR3, the full variable domain is SAVISQKPSRDICQRGTSLTIQCQVDSQVTMMFWYRQQPGQSLTLIATANQGSEATYESGFVIDKFPISRPNLTFSTLTVSNMSPEDSSIYLCSGLQGASTEAFFGQGTRLTVV.

The V and J genes are TRBV29-1 and TRBJ1-2, with 7 bases that match TRBD1. Unmatched junction bases numbered 6, after V lost 7 bases and J lost 1 base. Germline V CDR1 and CDR2: SQVTM, ANQGSEA. The CDR3 runs 13 residues. CDR3 sequence: CSATDRNNYGYTF. CDR3 DNA sequence: TGCAGCGCTACGGACAGGAATAACTATGGCTACACCTTC.

The rearrangement joins TRBV5-1 to TRBJ1-6; tentatively, D is TRBD1 (5 bases). In germline, CDR1 is SGHRS, CDR2 YFSETQ. Between the trimmed V and J ends, which lost 4 bases and 7 bases, there was a span of 12 bases. The CDR3 runs to 14 residues. The CDR3 coding sequence is TGCGCCAGCAGCCACTGGGACCGGAATTCACCCCTCCACTTT. Residues: CASSHWDRNSPLHF.

This chain uses TRBV20-1 with TRBJ2-7, with a weak D call TRBD1 (6 bases). Germline V gene lookup returns CDR1 DFQATT and CDR2 SNEGSKA (reference sequence). V was trimmed by 6 bases and J by 0 bases, leaving 9 bases between them. CDR3 length: 12 residues. The CDR3 coding sequence is TGCAGTGCCAGGGACATCTCCTACGAGCAGTACTTC. It encodes CSARDISYEQYF.

This rearrangement joins TRBV12-3 or TRBV12-4 to TRBJ2-7; no definite D call. The CDR3 is 12 residues long. The V and J ends lost 3 bases and 12 bases respectively, with 15 bases between them. The CDR3 is CASSLVFWDRYF. CDR3 nucleotide sequence: TGTGCCAGCAGTTTGGTCTTCTGGGATCGGTACTTC.

The gene calls are TRBV18 and TRBJ1-1, with D possibly TRBD1 on 5 matching bases. Germline V gives CDR1 KGHSH, CDR2 LQKENI. V lost 1 base to trimming and J lost 8 bases, with 11 bases between them. The CDR3 length is 13 residues. In nucleotides, the CDR3 is TGTGCCAGCTCACCACTCGTTTCAGGGGAAGCTTTCTTT. Translating it yields CASSPLVSGEAFF.

This chain uses TRBV25-1 with TRBJ1-6, with TRBD1 matching over 8 bases. Germline trimming cut 3 bases from V and 9 bases from J; bases unmatched to any gene: 7. Germline V gene data show CDR1 as MGHDK and CDR2 as SYGVNS. The CDR3 contains 15 residues. The CDR3 nucleotides read TGTGCCAGCAGTGATCCTACAGGGGGGGGTTCACCCCTCCACTTT. Amino acid sequence: CASSDPTGGGSPLHF.

The genes are TRBV15 and TRBJ1-5; TRBD1 aligns across 7 bases. Trimming took 0 bases from V and 0 from J; bases not matched to a gene: 11. The CDR3 is 19 residues long. CDR1 is LNHNV, CDR2 YYDKDF, per germline (reference sequence). CDR3 region: CATSRDVARGSYSNQPQHF. The CDR3 DNA reads as TGTGCCACCAGCAGAGATGTGGCCAGGGGGAGCTATAGCAATCAGCCCCAGCATTTT.